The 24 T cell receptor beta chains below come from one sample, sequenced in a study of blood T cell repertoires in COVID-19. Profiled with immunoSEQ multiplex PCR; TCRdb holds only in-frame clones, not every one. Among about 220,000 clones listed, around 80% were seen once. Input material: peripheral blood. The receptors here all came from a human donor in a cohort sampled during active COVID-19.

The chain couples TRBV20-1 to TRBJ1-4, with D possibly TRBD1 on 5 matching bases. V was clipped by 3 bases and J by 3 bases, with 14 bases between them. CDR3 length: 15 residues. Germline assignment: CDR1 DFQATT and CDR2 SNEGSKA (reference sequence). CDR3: CSASGPGGANEKLFF. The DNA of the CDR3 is TGCAGTGCTAGTGGCCCGGGGGGAGCTAATGAAAAACTGTTTTTT.

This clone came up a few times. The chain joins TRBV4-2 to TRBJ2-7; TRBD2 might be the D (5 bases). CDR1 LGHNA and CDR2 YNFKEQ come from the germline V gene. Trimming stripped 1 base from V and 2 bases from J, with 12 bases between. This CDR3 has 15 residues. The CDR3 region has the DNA TGTGCCAGCAGCCAAGTCGGGGAGAGTACCTACGAGCAGTACTTC. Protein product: CASSQVGESTYEQYF.

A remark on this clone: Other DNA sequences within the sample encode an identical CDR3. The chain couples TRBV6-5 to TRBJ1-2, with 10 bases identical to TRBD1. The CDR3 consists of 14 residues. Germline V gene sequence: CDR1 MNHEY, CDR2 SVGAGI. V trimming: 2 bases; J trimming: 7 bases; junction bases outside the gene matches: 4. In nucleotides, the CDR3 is TGTGCCAGCAGTTACACGGGACAGGGGTCTGGCTACACCTTC. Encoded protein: CASSYTGQGSGYTF.

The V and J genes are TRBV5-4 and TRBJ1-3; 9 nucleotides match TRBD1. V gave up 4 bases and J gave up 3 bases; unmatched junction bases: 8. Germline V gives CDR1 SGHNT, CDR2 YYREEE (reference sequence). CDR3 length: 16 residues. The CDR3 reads CASSRGTGTFGNTIYF. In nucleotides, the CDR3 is TGTGCCAGCAGCCGCGGGACAGGGACATTTGGAAACACCATATATTTT.

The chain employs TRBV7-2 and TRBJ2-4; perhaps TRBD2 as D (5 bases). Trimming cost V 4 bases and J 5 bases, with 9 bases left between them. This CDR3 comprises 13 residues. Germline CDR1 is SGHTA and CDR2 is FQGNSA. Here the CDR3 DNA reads TGTGCCAGCAGCTCCTACGGGGAAAACATTCAGTACTTC. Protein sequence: CASSSYGENIQYF. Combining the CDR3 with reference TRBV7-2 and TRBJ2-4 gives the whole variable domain GAGVSQSPSNKVTEKGKDVELRCDPISGHTALYWYRQSLGQGLEFLIYFQGNSAPDKSGLPSDRFSAERTGGSVSTLTIQRTQQEDSAVYLCASSSYGENIQYFGAGTRLSVL.

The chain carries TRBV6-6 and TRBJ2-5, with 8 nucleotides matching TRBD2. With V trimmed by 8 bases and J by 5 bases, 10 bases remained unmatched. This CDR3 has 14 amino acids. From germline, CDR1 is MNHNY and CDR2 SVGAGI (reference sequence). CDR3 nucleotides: TGTGCCAGCGGAAACAGCGGGAGAGGTGAGACCCAGTACTTC. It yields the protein CASGNSGRGETQYF.

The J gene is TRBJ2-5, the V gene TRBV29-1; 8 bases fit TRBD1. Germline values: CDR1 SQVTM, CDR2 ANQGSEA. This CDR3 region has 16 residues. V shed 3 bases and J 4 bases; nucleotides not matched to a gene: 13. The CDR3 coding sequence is TGCAGCGTTGACACCGGACAGGGCGGAGTAGGAGAGACCCAGTACTTC. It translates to CSVDTGQGGVGETQYF.

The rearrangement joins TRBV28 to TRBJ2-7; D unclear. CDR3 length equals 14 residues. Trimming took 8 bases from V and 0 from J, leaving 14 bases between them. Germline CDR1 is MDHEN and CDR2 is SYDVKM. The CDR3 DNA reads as TGTGCCAGCGGGTCCCCGGGTAGCTCCTACGAGCAGTACTTC. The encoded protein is CASGSPGSSYEQYF.

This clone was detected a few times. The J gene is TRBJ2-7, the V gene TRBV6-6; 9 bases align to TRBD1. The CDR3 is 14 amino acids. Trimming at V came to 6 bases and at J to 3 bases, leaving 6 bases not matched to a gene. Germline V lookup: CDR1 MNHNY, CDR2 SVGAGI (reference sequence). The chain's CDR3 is CASSPRQGGYEQYF. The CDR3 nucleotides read TGTGCCAGCAGCCCGCGACAGGGGGGCTACGAGCAGTACTTC.

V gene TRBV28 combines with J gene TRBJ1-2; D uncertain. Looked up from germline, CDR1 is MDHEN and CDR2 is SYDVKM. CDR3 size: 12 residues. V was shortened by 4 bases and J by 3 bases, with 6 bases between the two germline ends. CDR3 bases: TGTGCCAGCAGTTCCGGGTACTATGGCTACACCTTC. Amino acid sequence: CASSSGYYGYTF.

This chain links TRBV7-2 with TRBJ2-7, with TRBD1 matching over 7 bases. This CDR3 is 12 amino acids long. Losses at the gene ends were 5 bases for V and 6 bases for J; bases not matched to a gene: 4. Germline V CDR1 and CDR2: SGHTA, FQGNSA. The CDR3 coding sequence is TGTGCCAGCAGCCCAACAGGGGCCGAGCAGTACTTC. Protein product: CASSPTGAEQYF. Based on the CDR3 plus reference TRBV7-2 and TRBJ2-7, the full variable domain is GAGVSQSPSNKVTEKGKDVELRCDPISGHTALYWYRQSLGQGLEFLIYFQGNSAPDKSGLPSDRFSAERTGGSVSTLTIQRTQQEDSAVYLCASSPTGAEQYFGPGTRLTVT.

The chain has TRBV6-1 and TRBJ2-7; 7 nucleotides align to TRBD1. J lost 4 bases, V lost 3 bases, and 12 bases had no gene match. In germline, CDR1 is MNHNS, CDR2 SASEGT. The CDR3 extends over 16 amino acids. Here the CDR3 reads CASSDMRHRGLYEQYF. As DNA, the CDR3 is TGTGCCAGCAGTGATATGCGCCACAGGGGCCTATACGAGCAGTACTTC.

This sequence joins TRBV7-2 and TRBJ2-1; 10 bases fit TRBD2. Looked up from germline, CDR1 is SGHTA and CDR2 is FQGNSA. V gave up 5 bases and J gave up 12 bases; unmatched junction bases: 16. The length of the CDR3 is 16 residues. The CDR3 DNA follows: TGTGCCAGCAGCCGTGCGGCGGGACTAGCGTCCGGGGGGCAGTTCTTC. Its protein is CASSRAAGLASGGQFF.

As DNA, the CDR3 is TGTGCCAGCAGCCAAGTGGAGGGAAAGGCAGAGACCCAGTACTTC. Translated, it gives CASSQVEGKAETQYF. This chain uses TRBV4-2 with TRBJ2-5; tentatively, D is TRBD2 (6 bases). The CDR3 runs to 15 residues. V was cut by 1 base and J by 4 bases, with 13 bases left in between. Germline V gene data show CDR1 as LGHNA and CDR2 as YNFKEQ.

CDR3 DNA sequence: TGCGCCAGCAGCCAAGATACGGGTCTTGGGGCCAACGTCCTGACTTTC. It is translated as CASSQDTGLGANVLTF. The rearrangement links TRBV4-3 to TRBJ2-6; D remains ambiguous. Trimming cost V 0 bases and J 3 bases, with 9 bases left between them. The V gene's germline CDR1 is LGHNA and CDR2 YSLEER. The CDR3 covers 16 residues.

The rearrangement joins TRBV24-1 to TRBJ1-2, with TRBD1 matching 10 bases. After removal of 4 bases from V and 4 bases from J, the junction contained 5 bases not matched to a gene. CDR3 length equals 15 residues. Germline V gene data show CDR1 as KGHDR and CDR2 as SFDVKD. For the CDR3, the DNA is TGTGCCACCAGTGACCCAGGACAGGGGGTCTATGGCTACACCTTC. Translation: CATSDPGQGVYGYTF.

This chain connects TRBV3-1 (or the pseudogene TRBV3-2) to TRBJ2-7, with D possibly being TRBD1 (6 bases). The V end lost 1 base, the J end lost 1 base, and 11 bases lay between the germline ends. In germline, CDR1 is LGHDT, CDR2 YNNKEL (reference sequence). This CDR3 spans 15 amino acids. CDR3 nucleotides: TGTGCCAGCAGCCAAGTGGCAGGGGATTCCTACGAGCAGTACTTC. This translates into CASSQVAGDSYEQYF.

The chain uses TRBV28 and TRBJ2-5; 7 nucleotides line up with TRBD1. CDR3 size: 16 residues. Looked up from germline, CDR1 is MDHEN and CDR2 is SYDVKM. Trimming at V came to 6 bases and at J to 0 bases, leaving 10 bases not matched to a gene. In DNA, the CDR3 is TGTGCCAGCAGCCCCAGTTTAACAGGGGACCAAGAGACCCAGTACTTC. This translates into CASSPSLTGDQETQYF.

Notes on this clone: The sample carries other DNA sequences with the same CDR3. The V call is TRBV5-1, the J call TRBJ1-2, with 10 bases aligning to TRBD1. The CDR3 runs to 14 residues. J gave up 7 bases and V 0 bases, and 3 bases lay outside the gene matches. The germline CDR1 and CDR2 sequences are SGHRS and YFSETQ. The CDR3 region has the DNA TGCGCCAGCAGCTTGGGACAGGGGGCAGGTGGCTACACCTTC. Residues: CASSLGQGAGGYTF.

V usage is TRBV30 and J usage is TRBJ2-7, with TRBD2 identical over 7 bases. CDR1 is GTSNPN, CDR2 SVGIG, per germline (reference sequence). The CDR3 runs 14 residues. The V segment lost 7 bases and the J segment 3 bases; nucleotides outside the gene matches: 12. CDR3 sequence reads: CASKRTSLYYEQYF. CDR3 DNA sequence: TGTGCCTCAAAGCGGACTAGTCTCTACTACGAGCAGTACTTC.

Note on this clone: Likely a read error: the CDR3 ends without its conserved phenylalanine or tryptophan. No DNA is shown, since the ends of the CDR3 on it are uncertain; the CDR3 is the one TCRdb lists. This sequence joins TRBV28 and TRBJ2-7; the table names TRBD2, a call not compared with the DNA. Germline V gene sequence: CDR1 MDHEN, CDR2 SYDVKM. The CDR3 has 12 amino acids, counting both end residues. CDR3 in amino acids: CASSLIDGDPTL.

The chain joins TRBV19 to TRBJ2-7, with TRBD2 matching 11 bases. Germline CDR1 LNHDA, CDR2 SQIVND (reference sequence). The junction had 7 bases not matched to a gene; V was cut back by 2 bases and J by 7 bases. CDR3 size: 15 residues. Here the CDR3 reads CASSIWTSGPSEQYF. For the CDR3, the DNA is TGTGCCAGTAGTATATGGACTAGCGGGCCCTCAGAGCAGTACTTC.

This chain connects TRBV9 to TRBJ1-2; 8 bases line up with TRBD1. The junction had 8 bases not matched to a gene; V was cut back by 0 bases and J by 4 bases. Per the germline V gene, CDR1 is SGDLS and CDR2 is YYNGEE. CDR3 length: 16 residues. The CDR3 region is CASSVEGQGAFYGYTF. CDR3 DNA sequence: TGTGCCAGCAGCGTAGAGGGGCAGGGGGCGTTCTATGGCTACACCTTC.

The CDR3 sequence is CASSVWEVAGDTDTQYF. CDR3 bases: TGTGCCAGCAGCGTATGGGAAGTTGCGGGGGACACAGATACGCAGTATTTT. The chain couples TRBV9 to TRBJ2-3, with 7 bases that match TRBD2. J gave up 2 bases and V 1 base, and 10 bases lay outside the gene matches. Germline values: CDR1 SGDLS, CDR2 YYNGEE. The CDR3 has 17 amino acids.